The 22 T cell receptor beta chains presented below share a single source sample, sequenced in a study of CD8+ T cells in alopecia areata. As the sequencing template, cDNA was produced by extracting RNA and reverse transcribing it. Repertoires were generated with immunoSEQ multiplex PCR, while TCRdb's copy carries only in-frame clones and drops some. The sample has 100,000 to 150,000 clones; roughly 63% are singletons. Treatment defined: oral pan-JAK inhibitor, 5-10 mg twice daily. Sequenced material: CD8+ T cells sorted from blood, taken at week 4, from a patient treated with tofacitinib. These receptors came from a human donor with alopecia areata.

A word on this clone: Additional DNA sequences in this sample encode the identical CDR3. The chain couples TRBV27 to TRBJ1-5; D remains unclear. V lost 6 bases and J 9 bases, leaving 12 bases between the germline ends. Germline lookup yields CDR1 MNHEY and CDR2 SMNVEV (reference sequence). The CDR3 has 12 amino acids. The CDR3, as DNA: TGTGCCAGCAGCCTACCGGCAGGGCCCCAGCATTTT. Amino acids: CASSLPAGPQHF.

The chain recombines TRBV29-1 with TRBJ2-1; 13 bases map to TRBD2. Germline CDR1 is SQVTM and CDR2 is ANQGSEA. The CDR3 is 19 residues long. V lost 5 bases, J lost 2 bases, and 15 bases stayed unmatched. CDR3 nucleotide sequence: TGCAGCGTTTTAGGGACTAGCGGGGAACGGGTCATGACCTACAATGAGCAGTTCTTC. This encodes CSVLGTSGERVMTYNEQFF.

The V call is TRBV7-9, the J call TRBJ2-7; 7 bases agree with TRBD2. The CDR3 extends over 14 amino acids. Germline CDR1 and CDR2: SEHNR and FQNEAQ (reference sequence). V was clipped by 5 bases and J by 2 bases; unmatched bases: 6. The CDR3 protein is CASSPWGGTYEQYF. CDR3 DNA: TGTGCCAGCAGCCCATGGGGAGGGACCTACGAGCAGTACTTC.

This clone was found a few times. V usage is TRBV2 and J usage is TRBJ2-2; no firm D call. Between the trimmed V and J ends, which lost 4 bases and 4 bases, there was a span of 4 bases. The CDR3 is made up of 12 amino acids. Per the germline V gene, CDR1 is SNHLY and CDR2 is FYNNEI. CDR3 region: CASSAFTGELFF. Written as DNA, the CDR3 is TGTGCCAGCAGTGCCTTCACCGGGGAGCTGTTTTTT.

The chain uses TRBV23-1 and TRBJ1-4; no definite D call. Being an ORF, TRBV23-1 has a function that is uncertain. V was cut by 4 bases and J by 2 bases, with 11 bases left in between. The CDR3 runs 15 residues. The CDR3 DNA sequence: TGCGCCAGCAGTCTCGGCAAAGCCACTAATGAAAAACTGTTTTTT. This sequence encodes CASSLGKATNEKLFF.

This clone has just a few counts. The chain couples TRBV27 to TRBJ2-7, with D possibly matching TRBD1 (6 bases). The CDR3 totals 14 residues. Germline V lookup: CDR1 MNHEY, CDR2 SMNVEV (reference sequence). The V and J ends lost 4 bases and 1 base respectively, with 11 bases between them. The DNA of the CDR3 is TGTGCCAGCAGTTCGAACAGGGCATCCTACGAGCAGTACTTC. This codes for CASSSNRASYEQYF.

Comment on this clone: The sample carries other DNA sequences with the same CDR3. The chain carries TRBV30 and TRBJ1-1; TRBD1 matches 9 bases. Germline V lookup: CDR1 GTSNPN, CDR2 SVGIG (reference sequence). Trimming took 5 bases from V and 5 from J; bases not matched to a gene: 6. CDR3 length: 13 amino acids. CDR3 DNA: TGTGCCTGGTCAACCGGGACAGGGACTGAAGCTTTCTTT. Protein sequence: CAWSTGTGTEAFF.

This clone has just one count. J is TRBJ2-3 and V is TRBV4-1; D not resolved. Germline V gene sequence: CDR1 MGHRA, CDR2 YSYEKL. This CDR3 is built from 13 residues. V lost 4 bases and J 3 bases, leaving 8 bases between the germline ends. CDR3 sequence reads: CASSLLGTDTQYF. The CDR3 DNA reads TGCGCCAGCAGCCTCTTAGGGACAGATACGCAGTATTTT.

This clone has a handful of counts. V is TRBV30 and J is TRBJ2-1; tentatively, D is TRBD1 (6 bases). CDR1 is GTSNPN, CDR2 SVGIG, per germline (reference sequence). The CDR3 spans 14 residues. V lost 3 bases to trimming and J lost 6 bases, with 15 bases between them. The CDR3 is CAWSTGLTVNEQFF. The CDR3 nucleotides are TGTGCCTGGAGCACAGGGTTAACGGTCAATGAGCAGTTCTTC. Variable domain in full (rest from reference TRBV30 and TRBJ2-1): SQTIHQWPATLVQPVGSPLSLECTVEGTSNPNLYWYRQAAGRGLQLLFYSVGIGQISSEVPQNLSASRPQDRQFILSSKKLLLSDSGFYLCAWSTGLTVNEQFFGPGTRLTVL.

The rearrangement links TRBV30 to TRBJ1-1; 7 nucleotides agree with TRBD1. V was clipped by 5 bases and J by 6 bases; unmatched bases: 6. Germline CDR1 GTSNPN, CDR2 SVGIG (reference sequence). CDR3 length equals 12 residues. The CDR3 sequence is CAWVGQAAEAFF. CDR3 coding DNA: TGTGCCTGGGTAGGACAGGCTGCTGAAGCTTTCTTT.

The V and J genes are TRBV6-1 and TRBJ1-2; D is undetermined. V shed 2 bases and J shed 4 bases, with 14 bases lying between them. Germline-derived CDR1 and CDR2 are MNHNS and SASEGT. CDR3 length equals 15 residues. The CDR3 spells CASSESPDLAYGYTF. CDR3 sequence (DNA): TGTGCCAGCAGTGAAAGTCCGGACCTTGCCTATGGCTACACCTTC.

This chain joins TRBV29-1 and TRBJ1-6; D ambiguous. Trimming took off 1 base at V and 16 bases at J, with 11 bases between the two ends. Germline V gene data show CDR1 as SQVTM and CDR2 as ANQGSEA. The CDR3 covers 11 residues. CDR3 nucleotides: TGCAGCGTTGAAGCGATGTCGGGACTCCACTTT. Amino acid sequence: CSVEAMSGLHF. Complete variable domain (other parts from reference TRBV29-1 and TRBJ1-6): SAVISQKPSRDICQRGTSLTIQCQVDSQVTMMFWYRQQPGQSLTLIATANQGSEATYESGFVIDKFPISRPNLTFSTLTVSNMSPEDSSIYLCSVEAMSGLHFGNGTRLTVT.

The CDR3 nucleotides read TGTGCCAGCACTGGACAGGGGGCCGAGGCCCTCCACTTT. This sequence encodes CASTGQGAEALHF. The chain uses TRBV7-9 and TRBJ1-6; 11 nucleotides agree with TRBD1. CDR3 length equals 13 residues. V shed 7 bases and J 14 bases; nucleotides not matched to a gene: 7. The V gene's germline CDR1 is SEHNR and CDR2 FQNEAQ (reference sequence).

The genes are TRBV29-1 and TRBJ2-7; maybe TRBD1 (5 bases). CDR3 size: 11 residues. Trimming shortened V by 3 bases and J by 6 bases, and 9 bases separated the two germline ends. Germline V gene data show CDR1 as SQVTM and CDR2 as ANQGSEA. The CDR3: CSVEDTAEQYF. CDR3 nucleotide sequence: TGCAGCGTTGAGGACACTGCCGAGCAGTACTTC.

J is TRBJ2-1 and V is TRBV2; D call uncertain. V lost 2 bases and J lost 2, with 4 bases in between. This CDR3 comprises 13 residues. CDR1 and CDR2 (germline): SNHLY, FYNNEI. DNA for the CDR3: TGTGCCAGCAGTGAACAAGCCTACAATGAGCAGTTCTTC. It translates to CASSEQAYNEQFF.

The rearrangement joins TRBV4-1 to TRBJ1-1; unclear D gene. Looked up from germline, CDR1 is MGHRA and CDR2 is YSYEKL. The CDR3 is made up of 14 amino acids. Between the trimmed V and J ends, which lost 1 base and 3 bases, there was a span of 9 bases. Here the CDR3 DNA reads TGCGCCAGCAGCCAAGTATCGGTGGACACTGAAGCTTTCTTT. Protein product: CASSQVSVDTEAFF.

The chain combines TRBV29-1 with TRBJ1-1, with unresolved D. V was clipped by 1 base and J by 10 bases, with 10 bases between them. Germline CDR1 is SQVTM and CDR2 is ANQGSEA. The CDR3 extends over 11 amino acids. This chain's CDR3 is CSVEVTAPAFF. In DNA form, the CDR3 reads TGCAGCGTTGAAGTAACAGCTCCAGCTTTCTTT.

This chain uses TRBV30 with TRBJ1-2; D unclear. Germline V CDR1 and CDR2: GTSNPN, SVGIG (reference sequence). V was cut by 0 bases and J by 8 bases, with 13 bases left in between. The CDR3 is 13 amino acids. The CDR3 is CAWSVLGLGGYTF. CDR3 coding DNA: TGTGCCTGGAGTGTTTTAGGGCTAGGCGGCTACACCTTC.

CDR3 region: CASSLGDAYEQYF. In DNA, the CDR3 is TGCGCCAGCAGCTTGGGGGATGCGTACGAGCAGTACTTC. This sequence joins TRBV5-1 and TRBJ2-7; no firm D call. The CDR3 length is 13 residues. Trimming took 0 bases from V and 4 from J, leaving 8 bases between them. Germline V gene sequence: CDR1 SGHRS, CDR2 YFSETQ.

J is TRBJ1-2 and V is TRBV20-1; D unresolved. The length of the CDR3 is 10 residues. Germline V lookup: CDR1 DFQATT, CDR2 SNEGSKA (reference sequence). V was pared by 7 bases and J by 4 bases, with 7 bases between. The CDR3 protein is CSGSSYGYTF. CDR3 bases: TGCAGTGGCTCCAGCTATGGCTACACCTTC.

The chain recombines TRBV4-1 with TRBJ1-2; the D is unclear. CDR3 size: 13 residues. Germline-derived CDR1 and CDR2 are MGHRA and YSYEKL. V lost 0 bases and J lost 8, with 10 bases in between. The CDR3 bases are TGCGCCAGCAGCCAAGATACGGGGTGGGGCTACACCTTC. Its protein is CASSQDTGWGYTF.

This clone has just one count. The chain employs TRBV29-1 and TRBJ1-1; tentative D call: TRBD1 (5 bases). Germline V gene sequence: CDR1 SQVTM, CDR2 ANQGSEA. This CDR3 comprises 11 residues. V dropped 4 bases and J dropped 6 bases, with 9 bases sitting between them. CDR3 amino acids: CSVAGGAEAFF. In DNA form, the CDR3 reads TGCAGCGTTGCGGGGGGGGCTGAAGCTTTCTTT.